This T cell receptor beta chain was profiled in a study of shared clonotypes between healthy human individuals. This clone was observed a few times. Only in-frame clones appear in the TCRdb table, and some are missing; sequencing was by immunoSEQ multiplex PCR. The sample records some 1,100,000 clones, 75% to 80% being singletons. The source of this sequence is a young man in good health. Some clones in this sample may be carry-over from other donors' samples. The material sequenced was memory CD4+ T cells from PBMCs. Subset meaning: CD45RA-negative fraction.

In nucleotides, the CDR3 is TGTGCCAGCAGTGCAGGCCCCTCTGGAAACACCATATATTTT. Amino acids: CASSAGPSGNTIYF. The chain joins TRBV6-1 to TRBJ1-3; D remains unclear. This CDR3 is built from 14 residues. Deletions cut 4 bases from V and 0 bases from J, with 7 bases between. The germline V gene encodes CDR1 MNHNS and CDR2 SASEGT.